One and the same sample provided the 23 T cell receptor beta chains below, sequenced in a study of cytomegalovirus exposure and HLA in healthy donors. The PCR was carried out with 60 Vbeta primers and 13 Jbeta primers. Sequenced by immunoSEQ multiplex PCR; TCRdb stores in-frame clones only, minus some. The sample consists of around 30,000 clones, 62% of them appearing once. Sequencing was performed on PBMCs. The receptors stem from a male donor in good health and CMV-seropositive.

The rearrangement joins TRBV28 to TRBJ2-4; 7 positions agree with TRBD1. CDR3 size: 14 residues. V lost 6 bases and J lost 5; bases outside the gene matches: 7. Germline CDR1 MDHEN, CDR2 SYDVKM. CDR3 DNA sequence: TGTGCCAGCAGCCAGGGGGTTTCCCAAAACATTCAGTACTTC. Encoded protein: CASSQGVSQNIQYF.

The DNA for the CDR3 is TGTGCCAGCAGTGCAAATTCTGCGGAACGCTACAATGAGCAGTTCTTC. Translation gives CASSANSAERYNEQFF. This chain joins TRBV27 and TRBJ2-1; D unclear. The CDR3 has 16 amino acids. The V end was cut by 5 bases, the J end by 3 bases, with 17 bases between. Germline CDR1 is MNHEY and CDR2 is SMNVEV (reference sequence).

This chain joins TRBV28 and TRBJ2-7; 8 bases line up with TRBD1. Germline V CDR1 and CDR2: MDHEN, SYDVKM. The CDR3 is 14 amino acids. V trimming: 6 bases; J trimming: 7 bases; junction bases outside the gene matches: 11. CDR3: CASSPGGWEQEQYF. In DNA, the CDR3 is TGTGCCAGCAGCCCAGGGGGCTGGGAGCAGGAGCAGTACTTC.

The chain uses TRBV2 and TRBJ2-4, with 8 bases that match TRBD2. The germline gives CDR1 SNHLY, CDR2 FYNNEI. CDR3 length equals 14 residues. J lost 8 bases, V lost 1 base, and 4 bases had no gene match. In nucleotides, the CDR3 is TGTGCCAGCAGTGAAGGCGGGGGGCGGCACATTCAGTACTTC. Residues: CASSEGGGRHIQYF.

This chain connects TRBV29-1 to TRBJ1-1; D is undetermined. CDR1 is SQVTM and CDR2 is ANQGSEA in the germline V gene. CDR3 length: 13 residues. V dropped 7 bases and J dropped 1 base, with 13 bases sitting between them. The CDR3 spells CSAKSGSNTEAFF. For the CDR3, the DNA is TGCAGCGCCAAGTCGGGGTCGAACACTGAAGCTTTCTTT. Supplemented by reference TRBV29-1 and TRBJ1-1, the full variable domain reads SAVISQKPSRDICQRGTSLTIQCQVDSQVTMMFWYRQQPGQSLTLIATANQGSEATYESGFVIDKFPISRPNLTFSTLTVSNMSPEDSSIYLCSAKSGSNTEAFFGQGTRLTVV.

The table lists this clone with a few counts. Other DNA sequences of this sample code for an identical CDR3. The rearrangement uses TRBV28 and TRBJ2-3, with TRBD2 matching over 7 bases. CDR1 is MDHEN, CDR2 SYDVKM, per germline. After removal of 5 bases from V and 2 bases from J, the junction contained 7 bases not matched to a gene. This CDR3 is 15 amino acids long. The CDR3 bases are TGTGCCAGCAGTCTTCCTAGCGGCCTCACAGATACGCAGTATTTT. Its translation is CASSLPSGLTDTQYF.

The chain uses TRBV21-1 and TRBJ2-5; TRBD2 was called by the table and not checked on the DNA. TRBV21-1 is tagged as a pseudogene. CDR3 length: 14 amino acids. The CDR3 reads CASFSGGAGKTQYF. The CDR3 DNA sequence: TGTGCCAGCTTTAGCGGGGGGGCCGGGAAGACCCAGTACTTC.

This chain connects TRBV11-1 to TRBJ1-1; 7 bases are shared with TRBD1. Trimming removed 8 bases from V and 0 bases from J; junction bases left unmatched: 6. This CDR3 contains 14 residues. CDR1 and CDR2 (germline): SGHAT, FQDESV (reference sequence). CDR3 sequence: CASAGGFMNTEAFF. CDR3 sequence (DNA): TGTGCCAGCGCAGGGGGGTTTATGAACACTGAAGCTTTCTTT.

J is TRBJ1-6 and V is TRBV5-1, with D possibly being TRBD1 (5 bases). V was pared by 6 bases and J by 7 bases, with 14 bases between. CDR1 and CDR2 (germline): SGHRS, YFSETQ. This CDR3 region has 14 residues. CDR3 DNA sequence: TGCGCCAGCAACGCCGGTGGGGGGAATTCACCCCTCCACTTT. This codes for CASNAGGGNSPLHF.

The chain uses TRBV21-1 and TRBJ2-7; the table's D call, TRBD1, was not checked against the DNA. TRBV21-1 is assigned pseudogene status. CDR3 length: 14 residues. CDR3 loop: CASSIRTGPYEQYF. CDR3 nucleotides: TGTGCCAGCAGCATAAGGACAGGTCCCTACGAGCAGTACTTC.

The sample holds a few counts of this clone. This chain joins TRBV2 and TRBJ1-5, with D tentatively TRBD1 (6 bases). V was clipped by 8 bases and J by 4 bases, with 12 bases between them. From germline, CDR1 is SNHLY and CDR2 FYNNEI. The length of the CDR3 is 13 residues. CDR3 nucleotides: TGTGCCAGCCGTGGACAGCCTAATCAGCCCCAGCATTTT. Protein sequence: CASRGQPNQPQHF.

This clone was seen once. As DNA, the CDR3 is TGTGCCAGCAGCTTAGGACAGATTAGCAATCAGCCCCAGCATTTT. Translation gives CASSLGQISNQPQHF. The genes are TRBV7-2 and TRBJ1-5, with D possibly TRBD1 on 5 matching bases. V gave up 1 base and J gave up 0 bases, with 7 bases separating them. In germline, CDR1 is SGHTA, CDR2 FQGNSA. The CDR3 sequence is 15 residues long.

The chain recombines TRBV9 with TRBJ1-6, with 7 bases that match TRBD1. Germline assignment: CDR1 SGDLS and CDR2 YYNGEE. The CDR3 is made up of 15 amino acids. V shed 6 bases, J shed 5 bases, and the junction held 8 bases outside the gene matches. This CDR3 is CASTPRDSDNSPLHF. Here the CDR3 DNA reads TGTGCCAGCACTCCCCGGGACAGCGATAATTCACCCCTCCACTTT.

This clone appeared a few times. The gene calls are TRBV2 and TRBJ2-1; a weak D match, TRBD1 (6 bases). Germline CDR1 is SNHLY and CDR2 is FYNNEI. This CDR3 is 13 amino acids long. The V end lost 5 bases, the J end lost 7 bases, and 12 bases lay between the germline ends. CDR3 residues: CASSLTGLNEQFF. The CDR3 bases are TGTGCCAGCAGTCTTACAGGGTTGAATGAGCAGTTCTTC.

The rearrangement joins TRBV6-1 to TRBJ2-3; 10 bases align to TRBD2. Germline trimming cut 8 bases from V and 4 bases from J; bases unmatched to any gene: 9. Germline values: CDR1 MNHNS, CDR2 SASEGT. There are 15 residues in the CDR3. The CDR3 reads CASCHLAGASDTQYF. The DNA for the CDR3 is TGTGCCAGCTGTCACCTAGCGGGAGCCTCAGATACGCAGTATTTT.

The genes are TRBV7-9 and TRBJ2-7; a possible D gene is TRBD1 (6 bases). V shed 1 base and J shed 3 bases, with 19 bases lying between them. This CDR3 is 17 amino acids long. Germline-derived CDR1 and CDR2 are SEHNR and FQNEAQ (reference sequence). CDR3 loop: CASSLGVDAQGHYEQYF. The CDR3 DNA sequence: TGTGCCAGCAGCTTAGGCGTGGACGCTCAGGGGCACTACGAGCAGTACTTC.

The V and J genes are TRBV5-1 and TRBJ2-1, with TRBD1 identical over 9 bases. CDR1 and CDR2 from the germline V gene are SGHRS and YFSETQ. CDR3 length: 17 amino acids. V shed 0 bases, J shed 6 bases, and the junction held 10 bases outside the gene matches. CDR3 bases: TGCGCCAGCAGCTTGGGGCTTGGGACAGGGAGCCGCAATGAGCAGTTCTTC. It translates to CASSLGLGTGSRNEQFF.

The chain recombines TRBV27 with TRBJ2-5; maybe TRBD2 (5 bases). V lost 4 bases and J 5 bases, leaving 14 bases between the germline ends. In germline, CDR1 is MNHEY, CDR2 SMNVEV (reference sequence). This CDR3 region has 14 residues. The CDR3 region is CASSSSGVSETQYF. In nucleotides, the CDR3 is TGTGCCAGCAGTTCCTCCGGGGTGTCGGAGACCCAGTACTTC.

The DNA for the CDR3 is TGTGCCAGTAGCCCTAGCGGGAAAATCAGCGGGGAGCTGTTTTTT. It codes for CASSPSGKISGELFF. V is TRBV19 and J is TRBJ2-2; the match to TRBD2 covers 9 bases. Germline CDR1 LNHDA, CDR2 SQIVND (reference sequence). This CDR3 is built from 15 residues. With V trimmed by 6 bases and J by 7 bases, 9 bases remained unmatched.

The V and J genes are TRBV18 and TRBJ1-4; 7 bases are a match to TRBD1. This CDR3 region has 13 residues. V gave up 2 bases and J gave up 8 bases; unmatched junction bases: 2. In germline, CDR1 is KGHSH, CDR2 LQKENI. CDR3 region: CASSPGTVEKLFF. In DNA, the CDR3 is TGTGCCAGCTCACCAGGGACAGTCGAAAAACTGTTTTTT.

The CDR3 sequence is CASSQGTRTEAFF. CDR3 DNA: TGTGCCAGCAGTCAGGGTACGCGGACTGAAGCTTTCTTT. The gene calls are TRBV6-1 and TRBJ1-1, with D possibly matching TRBD1 (5 bases). Germline V gene data show CDR1 as MNHNS and CDR2 as SASEGT. V was clipped by 5 bases and J by 5 bases, with 12 bases between them. The CDR3 has 13 residues.

This chain uses TRBV10-3 with TRBJ2-3, with 9 bases that match TRBD2. The CDR3 length is 13 residues. After removal of 8 bases from V and 3 bases from J, the junction contained 3 bases not matched to a gene. CDR1 and CDR2 from the germline V gene are ENHRY and SYGVKD. CDR3 protein: CAIGLAGTDTQYF. DNA of the CDR3: TGTGCCATCGGGCTAGCGGGGACAGATACGCAGTATTTT.

V is TRBV7-6 and J is TRBJ1-4; 8 bases map to TRBD1. The CDR3 has 14 amino acids. The trim removed 5 bases at V and 4 bases at J, leaving 3 bases unmatched. Germline values: CDR1 SGHVS, CDR2 FNYEAQ. The CDR3 loop reads CASSRTGGNEKLFF. Here the CDR3 DNA reads TGTGCCAGCAGCCGAACAGGGGGTAATGAAAAACTGTTTTTT.